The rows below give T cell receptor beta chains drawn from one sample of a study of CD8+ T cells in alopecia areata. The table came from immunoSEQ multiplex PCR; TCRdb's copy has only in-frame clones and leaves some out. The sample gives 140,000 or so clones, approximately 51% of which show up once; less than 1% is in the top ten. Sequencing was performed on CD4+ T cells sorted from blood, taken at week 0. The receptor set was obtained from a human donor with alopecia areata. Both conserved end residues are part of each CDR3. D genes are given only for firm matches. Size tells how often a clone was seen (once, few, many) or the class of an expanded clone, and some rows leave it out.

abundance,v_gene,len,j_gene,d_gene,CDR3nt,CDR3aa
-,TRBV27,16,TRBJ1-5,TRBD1,TGTGCCAGCAGAAAAGATAGGACAGGGGGCAATCAGCCCCAGCATTTT,CASRKDRTGGNQPQHF
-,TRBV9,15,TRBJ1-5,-,TGTGCCAGCAGCGCGCAGGGGACGAGCAATCAGCCCCAGCATTTT,CASSAQGTSNQPQHF
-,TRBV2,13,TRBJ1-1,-,TGTGCCAGCAGTTCGGAAAGGAACACTGAAGCTTTCTTT,CASSSERNTEAFF
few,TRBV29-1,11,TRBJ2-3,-,TGCAGCGTTTCCCTCACAGATACGCAGTATTTT,CSVSLTDTQYF
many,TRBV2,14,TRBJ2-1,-,TGTGCCAGCAGTGACCAAGGGGCCCAGTCGAAGCAGTTCTTC,CASSDQGAQSKQFF
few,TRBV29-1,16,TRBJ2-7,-,TGCAGCTTTTTGGGACGGGGCAGGGGTCTACCCTACGAGCAGTACTTC,CSFLGRGRGLPYEQYF
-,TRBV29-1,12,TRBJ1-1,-,TGCAGCGTTGAAGATCAGATCACTGAAGCTTTCTTT,CSVEDQITEAFF
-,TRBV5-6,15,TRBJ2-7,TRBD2,TGTGCCAGCAGCCCCCGGGGCGGGAGGTTCAACGAGCAGTACTTC,CASSPRGGRFNEQYF
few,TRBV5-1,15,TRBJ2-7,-,TGCGCCAGCAGCTTCGCATCGGACGATACCTACGAGCAGTACTTC,CASSFASDDTYEQYF
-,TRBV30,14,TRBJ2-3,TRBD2,TGTGCCTGGAGAGCCGGTACTAGCGCAGATACGCAGTATTTT,CAWRAGTSADTQYF
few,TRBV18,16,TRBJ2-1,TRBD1,TGTGCCAGCTCAGGATCCACAGGGGGCGCTTACAATGAGCAGTTCTTC,CASSGSTGGAYNEQFF
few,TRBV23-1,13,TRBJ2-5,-,TGCGCCAGCAGTCTCGGACCAGGGGAGACCCAGTACTTC,CASSLGPGETQYF
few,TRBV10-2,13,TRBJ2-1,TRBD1,TGCGCCACCTCGACAGGGGGCCAGGGTGAGCAGTTCTTC,CATSTGGQGEQFF
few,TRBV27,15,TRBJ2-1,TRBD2,TGTGCCAGCGCACCGGGCGGGAGGTCCTACAATGAGCAGTTCTTC,CASAPGGRSYNEQFF
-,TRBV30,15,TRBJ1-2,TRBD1,TGTGCCTGGAGAGGCATACAGGGGCTTATTTATGGCTACACCTTC,CAWRGIQGLIYGYTF